This TCR beta chain was sequenced during a study of blood T cell repertoires in COVID-19. Study context: COVID-19 samples collected from the United States, Italy and Spain covered acute and convalescent phases.

The CDR3 totals 12 residues. Between the trimmed V and J ends, which lost 2 bases and 11 bases, there was a span of 10 bases. In germline, CDR1 is MNHNS, CDR2 SASEGT. The study recruited people aged 18 to 89 years across roughly 25 US areas. Donors were grouped by their self-reported clinical history. In the authors' workflow: Estimation of nucleated cell counts relied on the amplification of reference gene primers. Data came from immunoSEQ multiplex PCR; TCRdb stores just in-frame clones and leaves some out. That table supplies the V and J calls and clone size; D and trimming were determined from the DNA. The sample records about 390,000 clones, approximately 90% being singletons.

This clonotype was obtained from a woman in her fifties or sixties who had recovered from COVID-19. Input material: PBMCs or T cells enriched from blood (not recorded which). The chain joins TRBV6-1 to TRBJ1-5, with a possible D match to TRBD1 (6 bases). The DNA for the CDR3 is TGTGCCAGCAGTGAATTGGGGGCAGCCCAGCATTTT. This gives the protein CASSELGAAQHF.